Sequencing of this T cell receptor (beta chain) was carried out in a study of CD8+ T cells in alopecia areata. The treatment: oral pan-JAK inhibitor, 5-10 mg twice daily. Alopecia areata patients had lesional scalp punch biopsies and peripheral blood taken from them. Cell sorting was applied to PBMCs, and CD4+ and CD8+ T cells were collected. This clone appeared a single time. Its antigen is unidentified. Overall study results and limits: Many expanded lesional clones stayed in scalp and blood while on tofacitinib.

RNA extraction was followed by reverse transcription into cDNA, which acted as the sequencing template. Using immunoSEQ multiplex PCR, the repertoire was profiled, and TCRdb retains in-frame clones only, with some absent. The sample holds under 250,000 clones, under 60% seen once. The CDR3 runs 15 residues. Trimming shortened V by 4 bases and J by 2 bases, and 14 bases separated the two germline ends. Per germline, CDR1 SGDLS and CDR2 YYNGEE. The chain is built from TRBV9 and TRBJ2-3, with D possibly being TRBD2 (5 bases). The sequence was obtained from a human donor with alopecia areata. The sequencing used CD4+ T cells sorted from blood, collected at week 4, from a patient treated with tofacitinib. The CDR3 coding sequence is TGTGCCAGCAGCACACGGACTCGGATCACAGATACGCAGTATTTT. Protein product: CASSTRTRITDTQYF.